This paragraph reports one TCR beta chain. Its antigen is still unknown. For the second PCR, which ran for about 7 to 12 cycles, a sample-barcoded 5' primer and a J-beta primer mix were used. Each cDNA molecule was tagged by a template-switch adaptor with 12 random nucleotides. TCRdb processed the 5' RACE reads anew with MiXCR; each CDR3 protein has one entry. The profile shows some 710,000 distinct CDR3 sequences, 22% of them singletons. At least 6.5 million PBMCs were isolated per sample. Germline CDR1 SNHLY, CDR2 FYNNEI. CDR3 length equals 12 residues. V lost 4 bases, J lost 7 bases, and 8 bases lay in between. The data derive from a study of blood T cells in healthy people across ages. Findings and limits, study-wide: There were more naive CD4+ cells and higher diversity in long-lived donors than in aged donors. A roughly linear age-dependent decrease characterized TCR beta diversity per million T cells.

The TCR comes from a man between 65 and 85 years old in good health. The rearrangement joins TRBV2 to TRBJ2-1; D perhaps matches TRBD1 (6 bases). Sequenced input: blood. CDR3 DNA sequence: TGTGCCAGCAGTGCAGGGGAAAATGAGCAGTTCTTC. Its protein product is CASSAGENEQFF.